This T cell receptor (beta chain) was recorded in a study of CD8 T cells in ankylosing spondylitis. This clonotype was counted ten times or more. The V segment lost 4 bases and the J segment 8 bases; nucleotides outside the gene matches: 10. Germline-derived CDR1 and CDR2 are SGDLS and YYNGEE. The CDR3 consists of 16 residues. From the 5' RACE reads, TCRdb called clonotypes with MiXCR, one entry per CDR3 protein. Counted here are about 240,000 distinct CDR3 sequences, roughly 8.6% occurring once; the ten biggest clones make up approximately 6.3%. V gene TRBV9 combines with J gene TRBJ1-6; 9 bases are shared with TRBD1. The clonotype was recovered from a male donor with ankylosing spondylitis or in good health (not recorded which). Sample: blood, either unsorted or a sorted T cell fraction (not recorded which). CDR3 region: CASSTLGQGRDSPLHF. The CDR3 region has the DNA TGTGCCAGCAGCACCCTCGGACAGGGGAGAGATTCACCCCTCCACTTT.